The 25 T cell receptor beta chains reported below all come from one sample, sequenced in a study of T cell repertoires in cytomegalovirus infection. TCRdb ran MiXCR on the reads and lists one entry per CDR3 protein. Here the sample spans 180,000 or so distinct CDR3 sequences, roughly 15% being singletons. Sequenced: CD8+ T cells from PBMCs. Receptor source: a human donor in good health (CMV status not recorded). Some clones in this sample may be carry-over from other donors' samples.

The V gene is TRBV4-2, the J gene TRBJ2-7, with D hard to call. V gave up 0 bases and J gave up 0 bases, with 12 bases separating them. CDR1 LGHNA and CDR2 YNFKEQ come from the germline V gene. This CDR3 has 16 residues. DNA for the CDR3: TGTGCCAGCAGCCAAGACGCGGCCCTTAGCTCCTACGAGCAGTACTTC. It yields the protein CASSQDAALSSYEQYF.

The sample holds a few counts of this clonotype. This sequence joins TRBV7-2 and TRBJ1-2; unclear D gene. The CDR3 consists of 15 residues. The ends were cut back, 6 bases at V and 4 bases at J, with 18 bases in the middle. The germline V gene encodes CDR1 SGHTA and CDR2 FQGNSA. CDR3 coding DNA: TGTGCCAGCAGTAGAAAGGTGGTGGTTGGCTATGGCTACACCTTC. Translation: CASSRKVVVGYGYTF.

In this sample, this clonotype turned up a few times. The J gene is TRBJ2-7, the V gene TRBV6-2 or TRBV6-3; 8 bases are a match to TRBD1. This CDR3 comprises 15 residues. Per germline, CDR1 MNHEY and CDR2 SVGEGT. The V and J ends lost 5 bases and 5 bases, in that order; junction bases with no gene match: 11. CDR3 DNA: TGTGCCAGCAGTGCCCGGGACAGGTCCTTCGACGAGCAGTACTTC. Its protein product is CASSARDRSFDEQYF.

The table lists this clonotype with many counts. J is TRBJ2-1 and V is TRBV7-9, with D perhaps TRBD2 (6 bases). V dropped 5 bases and J dropped 0 bases, with 17 bases sitting between them. The CDR3 covers 17 residues. Germline V lookup: CDR1 SEHNR, CDR2 FQNEAQ (reference sequence). CDR3 sequence reads: CASSLPGLSGSYNEQFF. Here the CDR3 DNA reads TGTGCCAGCAGCCTGCCGGGACTCTCAGGCTCCTACAATGAGCAGTTCTTC.

Many counts were recorded for this clonotype. The chain joins TRBV28 to TRBJ1-3; D remains ambiguous. The V and J ends lost 5 bases and 0 bases respectively, with 14 bases between them. This CDR3 spans 16 amino acids. Germline V gives CDR1 MDHEN, CDR2 SYDVKM. For the CDR3, the DNA is TGTGCCAGCAGTCCCAAGGACGGGGTCTCTGGAAACACCATATATTTT. Amino acid sequence: CASSPKDGVSGNTIYF.

This clonotype was picked up a small number of times. The CDR3 region has the DNA TGTGCCAGCAGCCCAGGGGCAGGGGGCCAGCAGCCCCAGCATTTT. Its protein product is CASSPGAGGQQPQHF. The V and J genes are TRBV11-1 and TRBJ1-5; TRBD1 matches 8 bases. Trimming at V came to 5 bases and at J to 7 bases, leaving 10 bases not matched to a gene. The CDR3 spans 15 residues. CDR1 and CDR2 (germline): SGHAT, FQDESV (reference sequence).

This clonotype has only a few counts. The rearrangement links TRBV7-6 to TRBJ2-1; 12 nucleotides align to TRBD2. J was trimmed by 6 bases and V by 4 bases; bases with no gene match: 4. CDR3 length: 15 residues. Looked up from germline, CDR1 is SGHVS and CDR2 is FNYEAQ. The CDR3 loop is CASSSSGGAVNEQFF. The CDR3 bases are TGTGCCAGCAGCTCTAGCGGGGGGGCGGTCAATGAGCAGTTCTTC.

In this sample, this clonotype turned up a few times. This sequence joins TRBV19 and TRBJ1-2; weak D call: TRBD1 (5 bases). Germline CDR1 LNHDA, CDR2 SQIVND (reference sequence). The CDR3 contains 15 residues. Trimming took 5 bases from V and 5 from J, leaving 18 bases between them. CDR3 nucleotide sequence: TGTGCCAGTAGTCCTTCGGGGCGTACCGGTTATGGCTACACCTTC. Residues: CASSPSGRTGYGYTF.

The rearrangement links TRBV5-4 to TRBJ2-7; D remains unclear. The V gene lost 5 bases and the J gene lost 3 bases, with 12 bases spanning the gap. The CDR3 has 13 residues. The germline V gene has CDR1 SGHNT and CDR2 YYREEE (reference sequence). The CDR3 is CASRPQPDYEQYF. DNA for the CDR3: TGTGCCAGCAGACCGCAGCCGGACTACGAGCAGTACTTC.

There are a few counts of this clonotype. V gene TRBV3-1 combines with J gene TRBJ1-3; the match to TRBD1 covers 8 bases. V shed 1 base and J 1 base; nucleotides not matched to a gene: 6. This CDR3 comprises 17 residues. The germline CDR1 and CDR2 sequences are LGHDT and YNNKEL (reference sequence). The DNA for the CDR3 is TGTGCCAGCAGCCAAGGGGGGACAGGAAATTCTGGAAACACCATATATTTT. It codes for CASSQGGTGNSGNTIYF. The whole variable domain, filled in from reference TRBV3-1 and TRBJ1-3, reads DTAVSQTPKYLVTQMGNDKSIKCEQNLGHDTMYWYKQDSKKFLKIMFSYNNKELIINETVPNRFSPKSPDKAHLNLHINSLELGDSAVYFCASSQGGTGNSGNTIYFGEGSWLTVV.

In its sample, this clonotype was seen a few times. The rearrangement uses TRBV11-3 and TRBJ2-1; 8 bases map to TRBD2. The ends lost 5 bases at V and 4 bases at J; junction bases unmatched: 7. This CDR3 has 15 amino acids. The germline CDR1 and CDR2 sequences are SGHNT and YENEEA. DNA of the CDR3: TGTGCCAGCAGCCTCAACCAGCGGGAGTACAATGAGCAGTTCTTC. It codes for CASSLNQREYNEQFF. Full variable domain (missing parts from reference TRBV11-3 and TRBJ2-1): EAGVVQSPRYKIIEKKQPVAFWCNPISGHNTLYWYLQNLGQGPELLIRYENEEAVDDSQLPKDRFSAERLKGVDSTLKIQPAELGDSAVYLCASSLNQREYNEQFFGPGTRLTVL.

This clonotype was recorded at least ten times. The rearrangement links TRBV7-2 to TRBJ2-7, with no clear D. V was cut by 1 base and J by 2 bases, with 9 bases left in between. From germline, CDR1 is SGHTA and CDR2 FQGNSA. The CDR3 runs 14 residues. The CDR3 spells CASSLVPEAYEQYF. The CDR3 DNA reads as TGTGCCAGCAGCTTAGTCCCAGAGGCCTACGAGCAGTACTTC.

The chain uses TRBV20-1 and TRBJ2-5, with 9 bases that match TRBD1. Trimming removed 6 bases from V and 3 bases from J; junction bases left unmatched: 5. Germline V gene sequence: CDR1 DFQATT, CDR2 SNEGSKA (reference sequence). The CDR3 consists of 13 residues. The CDR3 here is CSAERTGEETQYF. The CDR3 DNA sequence: TGCAGTGCCGAAAGGACAGGGGAAGAGACCCAGTACTTC.

This chain uses TRBV7-6 with TRBJ1-1; D uncertain. In germline, CDR1 is SGHVS, CDR2 FNYEAQ. V lost 0 bases and J lost 2, with 13 bases in between. The length of the CDR3 is 16 residues. Written as DNA, the CDR3 is TGTGCCAGCAGCTTAGCGCTCGGGCGATTTAACACTGAAGCTTTCTTT. This codes for CASSLALGRFNTEAFF. Combining the CDR3 with reference TRBV7-6 and TRBJ1-1 gives the whole variable domain GAGVSQSPRYKVTKRGQDVALRCDPISGHVSLYWYRQALGQGPEFLTYFNYEAQQDKSGLPNDRFSAERPEGSISTLTIQRTEQRDSAMYRCASSLALGRFNTEAFFGQGTRLTVV.

The sample holds a few counts of this clonotype. DNA of the CDR3: TGTGCCAGCAGTTGGACAGGGGAAGGTCAGCCCCAGCATTTT. It translates to CASSWTGEGQPQHF. The V call is TRBV6-6, the J call TRBJ1-5, with TRBD1 matching over 9 bases. Germline values: CDR1 MNHNY, CDR2 SVGAGI (reference sequence). The CDR3 totals 14 residues. V dropped 4 bases and J dropped 6; count of bases not matched to a gene: 4.

The chain couples TRBV12-3 or TRBV12-4 to TRBJ2-3, with 7 bases identical to TRBD2. The V gene end was trimmed by 5 bases and the J gene end by 2 bases; junction bases not matched to a gene: 7. There are 15 residues in the CDR3. The CDR3 loop reads CASSPGLDLTDTQYF. CDR3 nucleotides: TGTGCCAGCAGTCCCGGACTAGACCTCACAGATACGCAGTATTTT.

This clonotype was found a few times. The chain joins TRBV27 to TRBJ2-7, with TRBD2 identical over 10 bases. V was pared by 6 bases and J by 3 bases, with 8 bases of the junction left unmatched. CDR3 size: 15 residues. Germline CDR1 is MNHEY and CDR2 is SMNVEV (reference sequence). Here the CDR3 reads CASRASGGPNYEQYF. The CDR3 DNA sequence: TGTGCCAGCAGGGCTAGCGGGGGACCTAACTACGAGCAGTACTTC.

This clonotype turned up a few times. This chain connects TRBV28 to TRBJ2-7, with D possibly matching TRBD1 (6 bases). CDR1 MDHEN and CDR2 SYDVKM come from the germline V gene. The CDR3 is 13 residues long. Trimming stripped 6 bases from V and 1 base from J, with 10 bases between. The CDR3, as DNA: TGTGCCAGCAGCCGGGACAAGTCCTACGAGCAGTACTTC. Protein sequence: CASSRDKSYEQYF.

The rearrangement joins TRBV12-3 or TRBV12-4 to TRBJ2-3; possible D gene TRBD2, 6 bases. Deletions cut 6 bases from V and 2 bases from J, with 15 bases between. CDR3 length: 15 amino acids. DNA for the CDR3: TGTGCCAGCAGCCCGGGGGTTTCCCTCACAGATACGCAGTATTTT. Translated, it gives CASSPGVSLTDTQYF.

This clonotype was counted a few times. The chain combines TRBV7-2 with TRBJ1-2; 8 bases are a match to TRBD1. CDR3 size: 16 residues. CDR1 is SGHTA, CDR2 FQGNSA, per germline. V lost 5 bases to trimming and J lost 3 bases; unmatched junction nucleotides: 11. In DNA form, the CDR3 reads TGTGCCAGCAGCCGCCCTTTGGACAGGGCGGACTATGGCTACACCTTC. It is translated as CASSRPLDRADYGYTF. The whole variable domain, remainder taken from reference TRBV7-2 and TRBJ1-2, is GAGVSQSPSNKVTEKGKDVELRCDPISGHTALYWYRQSLGQGLEFLIYFQGNSAPDKSGLPSDRFSAERTGGSVSTLTIQRTQQEDSAVYLCASSRPLDRADYGYTFGSGTRLTVV.

This clonotype was recorded a few times. This chain uses TRBV4-3 with TRBJ1-1, with 10 bases aligning to TRBD1. The CDR3 extends over 14 amino acids. Trimming at V came to 1 base and at J to 4 bases, leaving 0 bases not matched to a gene. The germline V gene encodes CDR1 LGHNA and CDR2 YSLEER. CDR3 DNA sequence: TGCGCCAGCAGCCAAGGGGACAGGGGCACTGAAGCTTTCTTT. Protein sequence: CASSQGDRGTEAFF.

The table lists this clonotype with a few counts. V is TRBV28 and J is TRBJ1-1; no clear D gene. V lost 4 bases and J 0 bases, leaving 15 bases between the germline ends. The CDR3 contains 16 residues. Germline CDR1 and CDR2: MDHEN and SYDVKM. Here the CDR3 DNA reads TGTGCCAGCAGTTCCGTGGTAGTTTCCTTGAACACTGAAGCTTTCTTT. Translating gives CASSSVVVSLNTEAFF.

In this sample, this clonotype turned up a few times. This sequence joins TRBV19 and TRBJ2-7; 7 bases line up with TRBD1. V shed 6 bases, J shed 7 bases, and the junction held 12 bases outside the gene matches. The CDR3 is made up of 14 amino acids. Germline assignment: CDR1 LNHDA and CDR2 SQIVND (reference sequence). The CDR3 is CASSPGTAKGEQYF. The DNA for the CDR3 is TGTGCCAGTAGCCCCGGGACAGCTAAAGGGGAGCAGTACTTC.

This rearrangement joins TRBV7-6 to TRBJ2-7, with D perhaps being TRBD1 or TRBD2 (5 bases each). V shed 0 bases and J shed 7 bases, with 13 bases lying between them. Per the germline V gene, CDR1 is SGHVS and CDR2 is FNYEAQ. The CDR3 sequence is 14 residues long. This chain's CDR3 is CASSLALGVREQYF. The CDR3 DNA follows: TGTGCCAGCAGCTTAGCGCTGGGGGTACGGGAGCAGTACTTC.

The gene calls are TRBV2 and TRBJ1-2; 10 bases fit TRBD1. J lost 4 bases, V lost 8 bases, and 19 bases had no gene match. This CDR3 is 18 amino acids long. Germline V gene data show CDR1 as SNHLY and CDR2 as FYNNEI. The CDR3 is CASSERLNRQGALYGYTF. Here the CDR3 DNA reads TGTGCCAGCTCGGAGCGGCTTAATCGACAGGGGGCTCTCTATGGCTACACCTTC. The whole variable domain, remainder taken from reference TRBV2 and TRBJ1-2, is EPEVTQTPSHQVTQMGQEVILRCVPISNHLYFYWYRQILGQKVEFLVSFYNNEISEKSEIFDDQFSVERPDGSNFTLKIRSTKLEDSAMYFCASSERLNRQGALYGYTFGSGTRLTVV.